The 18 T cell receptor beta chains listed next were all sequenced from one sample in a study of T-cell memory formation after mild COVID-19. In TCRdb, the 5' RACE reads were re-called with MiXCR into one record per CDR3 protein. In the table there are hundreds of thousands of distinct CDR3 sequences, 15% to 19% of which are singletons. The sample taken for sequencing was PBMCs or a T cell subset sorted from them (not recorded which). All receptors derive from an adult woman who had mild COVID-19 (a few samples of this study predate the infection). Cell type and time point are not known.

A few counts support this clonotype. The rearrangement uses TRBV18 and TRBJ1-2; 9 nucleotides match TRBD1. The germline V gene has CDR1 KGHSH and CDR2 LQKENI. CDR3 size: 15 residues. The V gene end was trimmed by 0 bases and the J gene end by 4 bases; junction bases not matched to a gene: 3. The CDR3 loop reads CASSPPGQGTYGYTF. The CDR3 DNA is TGTGCCAGCTCACCACCGGGACAGGGAACCTATGGCTACACCTTC.

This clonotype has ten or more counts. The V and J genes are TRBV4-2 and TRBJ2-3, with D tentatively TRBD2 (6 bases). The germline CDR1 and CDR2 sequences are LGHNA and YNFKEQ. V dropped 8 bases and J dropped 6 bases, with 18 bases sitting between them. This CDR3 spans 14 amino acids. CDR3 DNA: TGTGCCAGCGCACACGGGGGACTTGGGGATACGCAGTATTTT. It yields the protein CASAHGGLGDTQYF.

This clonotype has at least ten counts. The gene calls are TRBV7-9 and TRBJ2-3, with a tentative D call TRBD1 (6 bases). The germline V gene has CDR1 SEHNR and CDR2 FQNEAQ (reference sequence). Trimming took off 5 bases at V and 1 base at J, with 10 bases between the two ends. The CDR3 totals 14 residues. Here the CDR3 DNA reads TGTGCCAGCAGCCCGGGACACGGCACAGATACGCAGTATTTT. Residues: CASSPGHGTDTQYF. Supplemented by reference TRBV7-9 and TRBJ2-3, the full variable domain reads DTGVSQNPRHKITKRGQNVTFRCDPISEHNRLYWYRQTLGQGPEFLTYFQNEAQLEKSRLLSDRFSAERPKGSFSTLEIQRTEQGDSAMYLCASSPGHGTDTQYFGPGTRLTVL.

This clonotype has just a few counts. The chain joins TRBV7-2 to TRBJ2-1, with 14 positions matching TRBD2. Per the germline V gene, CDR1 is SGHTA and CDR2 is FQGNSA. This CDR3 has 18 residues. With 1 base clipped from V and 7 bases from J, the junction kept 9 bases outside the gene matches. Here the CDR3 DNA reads TGTGCCAGCAGCTTAGTAGGGACTAGCGGGAGCGCGGGGAATGAGCAGTTCTTC. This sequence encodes CASSLVGTSGSAGNEQFF.

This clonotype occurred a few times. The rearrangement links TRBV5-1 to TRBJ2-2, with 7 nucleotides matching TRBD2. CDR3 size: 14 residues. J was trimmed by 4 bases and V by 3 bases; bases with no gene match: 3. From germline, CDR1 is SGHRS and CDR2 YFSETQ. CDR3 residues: CASSSGTTTGELFF. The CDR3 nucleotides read TGCGCCAGCAGCTCCGGGACTACCACCGGGGAGCTGTTTTTT.

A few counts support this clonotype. CDR3 sequence (DNA): TGTGCCAGCAGTCCCCCCCCGGGACAGGGGGACTGGAAACTGTTTTTT. It encodes CASSPPPGQGDWKLFF. The chain links TRBV6-5 to TRBJ1-4, with TRBD1 matching 11 bases. The V segment lost 5 bases and the J segment 11 bases; nucleotides outside the gene matches: 13. This CDR3 is 16 amino acids long. From germline, CDR1 is MNHEY and CDR2 SVGAGI.

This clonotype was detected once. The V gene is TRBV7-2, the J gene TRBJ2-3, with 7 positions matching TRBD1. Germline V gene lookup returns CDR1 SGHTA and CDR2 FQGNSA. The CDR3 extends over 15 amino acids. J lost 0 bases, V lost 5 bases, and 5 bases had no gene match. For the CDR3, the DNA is TGTGCCAGCAGCCGTAACAGGGGTAGCACAGATACGCAGTATTTT. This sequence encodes CASSRNRGSTDTQYF.

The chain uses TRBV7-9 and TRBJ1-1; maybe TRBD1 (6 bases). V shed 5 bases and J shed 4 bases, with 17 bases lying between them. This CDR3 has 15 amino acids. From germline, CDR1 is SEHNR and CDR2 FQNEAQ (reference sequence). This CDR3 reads CASSRLSGGSTEAFF. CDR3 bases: TGTGCCAGCAGCCGGCTTTCCGGGGGCAGCACTGAAGCTTTCTTT.

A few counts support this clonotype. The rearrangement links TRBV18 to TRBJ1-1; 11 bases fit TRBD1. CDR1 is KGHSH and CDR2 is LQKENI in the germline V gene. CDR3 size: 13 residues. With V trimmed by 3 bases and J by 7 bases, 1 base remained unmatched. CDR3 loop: CASSPGTGGEAFF. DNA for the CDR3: TGTGCCAGCTCACCCGGGACAGGGGGTGAAGCTTTCTTT.

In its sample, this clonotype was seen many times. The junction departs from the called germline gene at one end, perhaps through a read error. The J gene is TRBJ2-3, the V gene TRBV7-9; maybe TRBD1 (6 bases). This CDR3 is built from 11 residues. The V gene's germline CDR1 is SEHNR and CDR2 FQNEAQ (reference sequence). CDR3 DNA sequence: TGTGCCAGCAGCTTAACCGGGCCAGGGGATTTT. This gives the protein CASSLTGPGDF.

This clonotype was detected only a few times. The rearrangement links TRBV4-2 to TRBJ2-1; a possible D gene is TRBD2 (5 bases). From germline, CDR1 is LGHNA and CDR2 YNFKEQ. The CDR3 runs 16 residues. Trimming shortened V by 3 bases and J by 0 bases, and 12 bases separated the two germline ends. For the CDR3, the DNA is TGTGCCAGCAGCCACAACACGGGGAGCTCCTACAATGAGCAGTTCTTC. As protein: CASSHNTGSSYNEQFF.

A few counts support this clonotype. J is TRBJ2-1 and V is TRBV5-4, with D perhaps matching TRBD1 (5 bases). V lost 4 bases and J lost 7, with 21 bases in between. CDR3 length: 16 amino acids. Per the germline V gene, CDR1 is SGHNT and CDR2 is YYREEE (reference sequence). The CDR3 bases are TGTGCCAGCAGCCGGAAGAGCCAGGGTAAGGTTAATGAGCAGTTCTTC. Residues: CASSRKSQGKVNEQFF.

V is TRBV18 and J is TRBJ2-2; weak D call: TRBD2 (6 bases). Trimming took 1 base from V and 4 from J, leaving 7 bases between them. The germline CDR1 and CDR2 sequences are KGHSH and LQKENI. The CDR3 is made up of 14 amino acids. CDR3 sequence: CASSPREATGELFF. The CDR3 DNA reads TGTGCCAGCTCACCACGGGAGGCCACCGGGGAGCTGTTTTTT.

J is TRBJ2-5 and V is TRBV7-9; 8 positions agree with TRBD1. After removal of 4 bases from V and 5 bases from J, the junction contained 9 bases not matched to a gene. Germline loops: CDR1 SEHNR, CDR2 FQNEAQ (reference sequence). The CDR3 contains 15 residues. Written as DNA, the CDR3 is TGTGCCAGCAGCTCCCGACAGGGGCGAGGCGAGACCCAGTACTTC. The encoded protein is CASSSRQGRGETQYF.

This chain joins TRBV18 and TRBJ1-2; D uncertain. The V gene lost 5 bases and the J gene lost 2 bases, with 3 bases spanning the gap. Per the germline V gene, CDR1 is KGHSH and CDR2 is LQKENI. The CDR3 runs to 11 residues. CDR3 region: CASSENYGYTF. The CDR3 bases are TGTGCCAGCTCAGAAAACTATGGCTACACCTTC.

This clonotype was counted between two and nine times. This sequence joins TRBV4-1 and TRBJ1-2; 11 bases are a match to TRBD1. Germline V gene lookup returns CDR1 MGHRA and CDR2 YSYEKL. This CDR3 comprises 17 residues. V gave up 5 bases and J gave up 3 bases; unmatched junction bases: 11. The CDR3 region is CASSFRDRGNPYYGYTF. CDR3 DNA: TGCGCCAGCAGCTTCCGGGACAGGGGGAATCCGTACTATGGCTACACCTTC.

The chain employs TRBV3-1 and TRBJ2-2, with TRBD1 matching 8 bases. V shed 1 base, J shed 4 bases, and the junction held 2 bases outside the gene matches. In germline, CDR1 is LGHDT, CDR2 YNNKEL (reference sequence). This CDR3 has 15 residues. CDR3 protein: CASSQGTGTTGELFF. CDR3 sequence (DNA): TGTGCCAGCAGCCAAGGGACAGGGACCACCGGGGAGCTGTTTTTT.

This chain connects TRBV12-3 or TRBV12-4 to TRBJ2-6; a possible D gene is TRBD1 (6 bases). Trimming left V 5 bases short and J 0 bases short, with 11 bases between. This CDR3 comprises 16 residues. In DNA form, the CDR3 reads TGTGCCAGCAGTACCACAGGGATCTCTGGGGCCAACGTCCTGACTTTC. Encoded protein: CASSTTGISGANVLTF.